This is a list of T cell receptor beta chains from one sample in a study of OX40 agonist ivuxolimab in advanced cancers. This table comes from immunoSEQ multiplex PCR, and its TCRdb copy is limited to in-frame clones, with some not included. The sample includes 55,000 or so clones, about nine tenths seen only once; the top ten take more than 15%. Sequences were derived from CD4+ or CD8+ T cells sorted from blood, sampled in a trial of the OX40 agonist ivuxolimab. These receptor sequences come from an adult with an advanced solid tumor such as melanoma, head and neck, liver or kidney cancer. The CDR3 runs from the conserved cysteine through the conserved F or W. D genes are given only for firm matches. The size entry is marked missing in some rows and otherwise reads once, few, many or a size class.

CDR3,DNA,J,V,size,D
CASSYSGGTAEKLFF,TGTGCCAGCAGTTACTCGGGAGGGACAGCTGAAAAACTGTTTTTT,TRBJ1-4,TRBV6-5,-,TRBD1
CASSFLQASDEKLFF,TGCGCCAGCAGCTTCTTACAGGCCTCGGATGAAAAACTGTTTTTT,TRBJ1-4,TRBV5-1,-,-
CASIAGSSGANVLTF,TGTGCCAGCATAGCAGGGAGCTCTGGGGCCAACGTCCTGACTTTC,TRBJ2-6,TRBV28,-,-
CASSSPGGHEQYF,TGTGCCAGCAGCTCCCCAGGGGGCCACGAGCAGTACTTC,TRBJ2-7,TRBV11-2,-,TRBD1
CASSSLPMNTGELFF,TGTGCCAGCAGCTCCCTTCCCATGAACACCGGGGAGCTGTTTTTT,TRBJ2-2,TRBV11-2,-,-
CASSRGGITYEQYF,TGTGCCAGCAGTCGGGGGGGGATCACCTACGAGCAGTACTTC,TRBJ2-7,TRBV6-6,-,TRBD2
CAWSGGQGWAGELFF,TGTGCCTGGAGCGGGGGACAGGGGTGGGCCGGGGAGCTGTTTTTT,TRBJ2-2,TRBV30,-,TRBD1
CATGEDYEQYF,TGTGCCACAGGAGAAGACTACGAGCAGTACTTC,TRBJ2-7,TRBV6-5,once,-
CAWNSGQGQGNNEQFF,TGTGCCTGGAATTCTGGCCAAGGACAGGGGAACAATGAGCAGTTCTTC,TRBJ2-1,TRBV30,-,TRBD1
CASSLAREDTQYF,TGTGCCAGCAGCTTAGCCCGCGAAGATACGCAGTATTTT,TRBJ2-3,TRBV7-3,-,-
CASSWGQGDEKLFF,TGTGCCAGCAGCTGGGGACAGGGTGACGAAAAACTGTTTTTT,TRBJ1-4,TRBV9,-,TRBD1
CASSARQATNTEAFF,TGTGCCAGCAGTGCTCGACAGGCCACGAACACTGAAGCTTTCTTT,TRBJ1-1,TRBV6-1,-,-
CASSLAGTYYNEQFF,TGTGCCAGCAGTTTGGCCGGGACTTATTACAATGAGCAGTTCTTC,TRBJ2-1,TRBV6-6,-,-
CASSLPGLAGRTGELFF,TGTGCCAGCAGCTTACCGGGACTAGCGGGAAGAACCGGGGAGCTGTTTTTT,TRBJ2-2,TRBV27,-,TRBD2
CAISESPGTGSSYEQYF,TGTGCCATCAGTGAGTCTCCCGGGACAGGCAGCTCCTACGAGCAGTACTTC,TRBJ2-7,TRBV10-3,once,TRBD1
CATSREKGVNTEAFF,TGTGCCACCAGCAGAGAAAAGGGTGTGAACACTGAAGCTTTCTTT,TRBJ1-1,TRBV15,-,-
CASSYTASGGQETQYF,TGCGCCAGCAGCTATACCGCATCCGGGGGTCAAGAGACCCAGTACTTC,TRBJ2-5,TRBV5-1,-,-
CASRTGLSTDTQYF,TGTGCCAGCAGGACAGGGCTTAGCACAGATACGCAGTATTTT,TRBJ2-3,TRBV6-1,-,TRBD1
CASRTGEIEKLFF,TGTGCCAGCAGGACAGGGGAGATTGAAAAACTGTTTTTT,TRBJ1-4,TRBV7-9,-,TRBD1
CASSVGGYNEQFF,TGCGCCAGCAGCGTGGGGGGATACAATGAGCAGTTCTTC,TRBJ2-1,TRBV5-1,-,-
CASSFALAGGINEQFF,TGTGCCAGCAGCTTCGCACTAGCGGGAGGCATCAATGAGCAGTTCTTC,TRBJ2-1,TRBV5-8,-,TRBD2
CASSQAGTGGEKLFF,TGCGCCAGCAGCCAAGCCGGGACAGGGGGGGAAAAACTGTTTTTT,TRBJ1-4,TRBV4-3,-,TRBD1
CASSPLRTDVTDTQYF,TGTGCCAGCTCACCTTTAAGGACAGACGTCACAGATACGCAGTATTTT,TRBJ2-3,TRBV18,-,-